This T cell receptor beta chain was retrieved from a study of blood T cells in healthy people across ages. Primed by a sample-barcoded 5' primer and a J-beta primer mix, a second PCR proceeded for roughly 6 to 12 cycles. TCRdb used MiXCR to reprocess the 5' RACE reads, holding one entry per CDR3 protein. Of about 1.8 million distinct CDR3 sequences in the sample, about 49% were seen once. This clonotype was recorded only once. The CDR3 sequence is 14 residues long. Germline CDR1 SGHRS, CDR2 YFSETQ. V gave up 3 bases and J gave up 6 bases; unmatched junction bases: 6. This receptor was obtained from a woman aged 40 to 50 in good health. The rearrangement links TRBV5-1 to TRBJ1-5, with 7 bases matching TRBD1. The sample consisted of blood. CDR3 sequence: CASSSSTGSQPQHF. The CDR3 DNA reads TGCGCCAGCAGCTCGTCGACAGGGAGTCAGCCCCAGCATTTT.